This TCR beta chain was observed in a study of blood T cell repertoires in COVID-19. V lost 0 bases and J 1 base, leaving 9 bases between the germline ends. The CDR3 extends over 16 amino acids. From germline, CDR1 is MGHRA and CDR2 YSYEKL. The data were produced by immunoSEQ multiplex PCR, yet TCRdb's version contains in-frame clones alone and is incomplete. Of some 260,000 clones in the sample, approximately 86% were seen once. The TCR originated in a woman aged 25 to 39 with acute COVID-19. Sequenced material: PBMCs or T cells enriched from blood (not recorded which). The rearrangement joins TRBV4-1 to TRBJ2-2; TRBD2 might be the D (6 bases). Here the CDR3 DNA reads TGCGCCAGCAGCCAAGAATGGGGACTGAACACCGGGGAGCTGTTTTTT. Protein product: CASSQEWGLNTGELFF.